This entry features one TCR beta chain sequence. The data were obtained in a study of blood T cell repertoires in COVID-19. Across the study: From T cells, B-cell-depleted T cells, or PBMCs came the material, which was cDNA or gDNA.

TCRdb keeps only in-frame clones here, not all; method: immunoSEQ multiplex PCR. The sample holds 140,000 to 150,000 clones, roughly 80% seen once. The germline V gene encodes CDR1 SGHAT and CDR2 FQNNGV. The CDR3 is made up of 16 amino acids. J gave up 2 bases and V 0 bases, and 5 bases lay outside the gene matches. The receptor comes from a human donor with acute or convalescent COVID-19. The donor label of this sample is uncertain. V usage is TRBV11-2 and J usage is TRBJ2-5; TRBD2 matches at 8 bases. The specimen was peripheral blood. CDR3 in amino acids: CASSLDAGGEQETQYF. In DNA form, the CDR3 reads TGTGCCAGCAGCTTAGACGCCGGGGGGGAACAAGAGACCCAGTACTTC.